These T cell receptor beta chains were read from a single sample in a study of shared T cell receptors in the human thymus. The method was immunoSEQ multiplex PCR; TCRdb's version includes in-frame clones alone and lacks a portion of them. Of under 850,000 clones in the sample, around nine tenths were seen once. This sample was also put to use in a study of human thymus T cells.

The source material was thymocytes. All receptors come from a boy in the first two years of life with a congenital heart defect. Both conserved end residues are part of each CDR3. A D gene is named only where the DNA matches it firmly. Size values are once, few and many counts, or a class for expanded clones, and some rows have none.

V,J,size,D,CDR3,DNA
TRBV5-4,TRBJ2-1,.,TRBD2,CASSGVERGGSNYNEQFF,TGTGCCAGCAGCGGTGTGGAGCGGGGGGGATCCAACTACAATGAGCAGTTCTTC
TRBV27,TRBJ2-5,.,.,CASSLEGSGETQYF,TGTGCCAGCAGTTTAGAGGGTAGCGGAGAGACCCAGTACTTC
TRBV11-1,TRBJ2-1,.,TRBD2,CASSSPGLAGGPRFF,TGTGCCAGCAGCTCACCGGGACTAGCGGGAGGGCCCCGGTTCTTC
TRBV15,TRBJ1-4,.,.,CATSINRAVSNEKLFF,TGTGCCACCAGCATCAACAGGGCGGTTAGTAATGAAAAACTGTTTTTT
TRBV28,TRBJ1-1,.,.,CASIPRMNTEAFF,TGTGCCAGCATCCCGAGGATGAACACTGAAGCTTTCTTT
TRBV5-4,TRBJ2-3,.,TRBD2,CASRLAGEGTQYF,TGTGCCAGCCGTCTAGCGGGAGAAGGTACGCAGTATTTT
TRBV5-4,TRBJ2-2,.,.,CASSFKPSPSITGELFF,TGTGCCAGCAGCTTTAAACCCAGTCCCAGTATCACCGGGGAGCTGTTTTTT
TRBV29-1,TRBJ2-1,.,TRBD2,CSVPRLAFNEQFF,TGCAGCGTCCCACGACTAGCTTTCAATGAGCAGTTCTTC
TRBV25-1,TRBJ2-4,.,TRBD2,CASSAPLAGNIQGDIQYF,TGTGCCAGCAGTGCCCCCCTAGCGGGAAATATTCAGGGGGACATTCAGTACTTC
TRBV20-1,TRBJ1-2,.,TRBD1,CSADNRGGYTF,TGCAGTGCTGATAACAGGGGCGGCTACACCTTC
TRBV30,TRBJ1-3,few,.,CAWSVLGSGNTIYF,TGTGCCTGGAGTGTACTAGGGTCTGGAAACACCATATATTTT
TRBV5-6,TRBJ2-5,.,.,CASSLDRARETQYF,TGTGCCAGCAGCTTGGACAGGGCGAGGGAGACCCAGTACTTC
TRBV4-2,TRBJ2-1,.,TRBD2,CASSYPLAGQGQSEQFF,TGTGCCAGCAGCTACCCACTAGCGGGGCAGGGGCAGAGTGAGCAGTTCTTC
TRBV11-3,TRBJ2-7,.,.,CASSLDRRALYEQYF,TGTGCCAGCAGCTTAGATAGACGAGCGCTCTACGAGCAGTACTTC
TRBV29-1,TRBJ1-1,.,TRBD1,CSVEDAEWDRGNTEAFF,TGCAGCGTTGAAGATGCCGAATGGGACAGGGGTAACACTGAAGCTTTCTTT
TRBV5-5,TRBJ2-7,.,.,CASSPSGGHPSYEQYF,TGTGCCAGCAGCCCCTCGGGGGGACACCCGTCCTACGAGCAGTACTTC
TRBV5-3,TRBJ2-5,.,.,CARSSYSSRAQYF,TGTGCCAGAAGCTCCTATAGTAGCCGGGCCCAGTACTTC
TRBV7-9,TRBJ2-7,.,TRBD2,CASSLSGRAAGSEQYF,TGTGCCAGCAGCTTGAGCGGGAGGGCCGCCGGTTCCGAGCAGTACTTC
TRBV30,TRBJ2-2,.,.,CAWSVGLPGELFF,TGTGCCTGGAGTGTGGGACTCCCCGGGGAGCTGTTTTTT
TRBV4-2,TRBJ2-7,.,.,CASSLLLSPLYEQYF,TGTGCCAGCAGCCTCCTACTTAGCCCCCTCTACGAGCAGTACTTC
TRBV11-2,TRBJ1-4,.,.,CASSLPGNEKLFF,TGTGCCAGCAGCTTACCGGGGAATGAAAAACTGTTTTTT
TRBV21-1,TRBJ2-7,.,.,CASRPEPPDSYEQYF,TGTGCCAGTCGCCCCGAGCCACCTGACTCCTACGAGCAGTACTTC
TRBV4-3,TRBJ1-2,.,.,CASSQGRPIRGRMKSNYGYTF,TGCGCCAGCAGCCAAGGAAGACCAATAAGGGGCAGGATGAAGTCGAACTATGGCTACACCTTC
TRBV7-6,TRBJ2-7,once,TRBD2,CASSPRTSGRAWYEQYF,TGTGCCAGCAGCCCCCGAACTAGCGGGAGGGCCTGGTACGAGCAGTACTTC
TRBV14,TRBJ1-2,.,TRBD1,CASSPGTVNYGYTF,TGTGCCAGCAGCCCAGGGACAGTAAACTATGGCTACACCTTC
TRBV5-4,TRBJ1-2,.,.,CASSAGSGREGYTF,TGTGCCAGCAGCGCCGGGTCAGGCCGGGAAGGCTACACCTTC
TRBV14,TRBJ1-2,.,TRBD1,CASSLGRTTPGQMISYGYTF,TGTGCCAGCAGCCTAGGAAGGACAACTCCGGGACAGATGATCTCCTATGGCTACACCTTC
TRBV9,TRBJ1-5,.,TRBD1,CASSYLGQGNQPQHF,TGTGCCAGCTCTTACCTCGGACAGGGCAATCAGCCCCAGCATTTT